The 5 T cell receptor beta chains given below trace back to one sample, sequenced in a study of blood T cell repertoires in COVID-19. Profiling relied on immunoSEQ multiplex PCR, and the TCRdb table lists in-frame clones only, not all of them. This sample has fewer than 200,000 clones, with 80% to 90% found just once. Sequenced material: PBMCs or T cells enriched from blood (not recorded which). Receptor source: a woman between 45 and 60 years old in a cohort exposed to, infected with or recovered from COVID-19 (not recorded which).

The rearrangement links TRBV2 to TRBJ2-7, with 8 positions matching TRBD1. The ends lost 4 bases at V and 2 bases at J; junction bases unmatched: 4. This CDR3 has 14 residues. Per germline, CDR1 SNHLY and CDR2 FYNNEI. The chain's CDR3 is CASSGDRGPYEQYF. The DNA of the CDR3 is TGTGCCAGCAGTGGAGACAGGGGACCCTACGAGCAGTACTTC.

This clone was recorded a few times. This chain links TRBV6-5 with TRBJ2-6, with a tentative D call TRBD1 (6 bases). CDR3 size: 15 residues. Trimming took 4 bases from V and 0 from J, leaving 7 bases between them. Germline CDR1 and CDR2: MNHEY and SVGAGI. The CDR3 spells CASSFRGSGANVLTF. The DNA for the CDR3 is TGTGCCAGCAGTTTCAGGGGCTCTGGGGCCAACGTCCTGACTTTC.

J is TRBJ1-2 and V is TRBV18, with no clear D. The CDR3 sequence is 13 residues long. V gave up 3 bases and J gave up 4 bases, with 9 bases separating them. The germline CDR1 and CDR2 sequences are KGHSH and LQKENI. DNA for the CDR3: TGTGCCAGCTCACCGGAGCTGACCTATGGCTACACCTTC. Its protein product is CASSPELTYGYTF.

The chain combines TRBV28 with TRBJ1-5; D not certain. The CDR3 sequence is 13 residues long. Trimming stripped 0 bases from V and 15 bases from J, with 15 bases between. In germline, CDR1 is MDHEN, CDR2 SYDVKM. CDR3 sequence (DNA): TGTGCCAGCAGTTTATGGGGCACTTTAATAATGCATTTT. As protein: CASSLWGTLIMHF.

This chain uses TRBV11-2 with TRBJ2-7; 7 nucleotides match TRBD2. This CDR3 spans 12 amino acids. V was pared by 6 bases and J by 5 bases, with 4 bases of the junction left unmatched. The germline V gene encodes CDR1 SGHAT and CDR2 FQNNGV. The CDR3 spells CASSPRGDEQYF. In DNA, the CDR3 is TGTGCCAGCAGTCCACGGGGGGACGAGCAGTACTTC.